The next 13 T cell receptor beta chains were all read from a single sample in a study of T cell responses to AZD1222 COVID-19 vaccine. This table comes from immunoSEQ multiplex PCR, and its TCRdb copy is limited to in-frame clones, with some not included. The sample lists about 47,000 clones, roughly 84% occurring once. Here the sequenced sample was peripheral blood, taken on day 0 of MenACWY control vaccination. Receptors were obtained from an adult in good health.

The rearrangement joins TRBV14 to TRBJ2-7, with 10 bases fitting TRBD2. There are 13 residues in the CDR3. Germline trimming cut 6 bases from V and 5 bases from J; bases unmatched to any gene: 4. Germline V gene data show CDR1 as SGHDN and CDR2 as FVKESK. CDR3 in DNA: TGTGCCAGCAGTCCAGCGGGAGGGAACGAGCAGTACTTC. This gives the protein CASSPAGGNEQYF.

CDR3 sequence: CASRPGTGNTGELFF. The CDR3 coding sequence is TGTGCCAGTAGACCCGGGACAGGGAACACCGGGGAGCTGTTTTTT. J is TRBJ2-2 and V is TRBV19; 8 bases line up with TRBD1. V shed 6 bases, J shed 1 base, and the junction held 4 bases outside the gene matches. The CDR3 consists of 15 residues. Germline V gives CDR1 LNHDA, CDR2 SQIVND (reference sequence).

The chain combines TRBV5-1 with TRBJ1-6; tentatively, D is TRBD1 (6 bases). This CDR3 is 19 amino acids long. In germline, CDR1 is SGHRS, CDR2 YFSETQ. Between the trimmed V and J ends, which lost 1 base and 0 bases, there was a span of 17 bases. The CDR3 region has the DNA TGCGCCAGCAGCTTGTATGGGACACCCGTAAGCTCCTATAATTCACCCCTCCACTTT. This sequence encodes CASSLYGTPVSSYNSPLHF.

The chain employs TRBV11-2 and TRBJ2-1; TRBD2 might be the D (5 bases). CDR1 SGHAT and CDR2 FQNNGV come from the germline V gene. The CDR3 loop spans 15 amino acids. The germline V and J ends were trimmed by 5 bases and 7 bases, with 18 bases remaining between them. DNA for the CDR3: TGTGCCAGCAGCCTAACTAGTCTAAGTGCTAATGAGCAGTTCTTC. Amino acids: CASSLTSLSANEQFF.

J is TRBJ2-3 and V is TRBV11-3; D unresolved. The CDR3 totals 13 residues. Germline assignment: CDR1 SGHNT and CDR2 YENEEA. V lost 0 bases and J 3 bases, leaving 4 bases between the germline ends. The CDR3 DNA is TGTGCCAGCAGCTTAGATGGAACAGATACGCAGTATTTT. Amino acids: CASSLDGTDTQYF.

The chain uses TRBV6-6 and TRBJ2-1; D gene unclear. Germline CDR1 is MNHNY and CDR2 is SVGAGI (reference sequence). The ends were cut back, 5 bases at V and 3 bases at J, with 8 bases in the middle. The CDR3 is 13 amino acids. CDR3 residues: CASSPANYNEQFF. As DNA, the CDR3 is TGTGCCAGCAGTCCAGCTAACTACAATGAGCAGTTCTTC.

This clone occurred a few times. This chain links TRBV6-1 with TRBJ2-6; D could derive from TRBD1 or TRBD2 (5 bases each). CDR3 length: 16 residues. From germline, CDR1 is MNHNS and CDR2 SASEGT. With 4 bases removed from V and 0 bases from J, the gap between germline ends came to 10 bases. The CDR3 region has the DNA TGTGCCAGCAGTGGGGGGTGGTCCTCTGGGGCCAACGTCCTGACTTTC. Encoded protein: CASSGGWSSGANVLTF.

The rearrangement links TRBV7-8 to TRBJ2-1, with TRBD2 matching over 9 bases. Germline CDR1 reads SGHVS; CDR2 reads FQNEAQ. The CDR3 has 14 residues. V dropped 1 base and J dropped 12; count of bases not matched to a gene: 7. CDR3 region: CASSLVGSGSVQFF. CDR3 nucleotide sequence: TGTGCCAGCAGCTTAGTGGGTAGCGGGAGCGTGCAGTTCTTC. Full variable domain (missing parts from reference TRBV7-8 and TRBJ2-1): GAGVSQSPRYKVAKRGQDVALRCDPISGHVSLFWYQQALGQGPEFLTYFQNEAQLDKSGLPSDRFFAERPEGSVSTLKIQRTQQEDSAVYLCASSLVGSGSVQFFGPGTRLTVL.

The CDR3 here is CASSRQTGGAVVTSNEQFF. DNA for the CDR3: TGCGCCAGCAGCCGGCAGACAGGGGGCGCGGTGGTGACCAGCAATGAGCAGTTCTTC. V and J are TRBV4-1 and TRBJ2-1, with 10 bases that match TRBD1. Germline V gene data show CDR1 as MGHRA and CDR2 as YSYEKL. Germline trimming cut 4 bases from V and 6 bases from J; bases unmatched to any gene: 18. The CDR3 covers 19 residues.

The chain joins TRBV10-2 to TRBJ1-2; D is perhaps TRBD1 (6 bases). CDR1 WSHSY and CDR2 SAAADI come from the germline V gene. The length of the CDR3 is 16 residues. V gave up 2 bases and J gave up 8 bases, with 21 bases separating them. The CDR3 nucleotides are TGCGCCAGCAGTGAGCCTCAGGGGATGGGCGCCTTAGGCTACACCTTC. It translates to CASSEPQGMGALGYTF.

The chain has TRBV29-1 and TRBJ2-1; the D gene is possibly TRBD1 (6 bases). Germline V gene lookup returns CDR1 SQVTM and CDR2 ANQGSEA. The length of the CDR3 is 14 residues. V was clipped by 7 bases and J by 8 bases, with 21 bases between them. The CDR3 reads CSAGSGATSHEQFF. For the CDR3, the DNA is TGCAGCGCCGGATCAGGGGCCACGTCGCATGAGCAGTTCTTC.

The chain employs TRBV18 and TRBJ1-1; D is perhaps TRBD1 (5 bases). Germline V lookup: CDR1 KGHSH, CDR2 LQKENI. V lost 5 bases and J lost 1, with 14 bases in between. This CDR3 has 15 residues. CDR3 residues: CASSLEMTENTEAFF. In nucleotides, the CDR3 is TGTGCCAGCTCATTGGAGATGACAGAGAACACTGAAGCTTTCTTT.

The genes are TRBV5-3 and TRBJ2-7; D is undetermined. TRBV5-3 is sorted into the ORF group, with uncertain function. The CDR3 runs 16 residues. Trimming cost V 4 bases and J 4 bases, with 21 bases left between them. CDR3 coding DNA: TGTGCCAGAAGCCGTACTCCTTGTACCCTCCTTTACGAGCAGTACGTC. Translating it yields CARSRTPCTLLYEQYV.